The source of this TCR beta chain is a study of blood T cell repertoires in COVID-19. Study details: T cells, B-cell-depleted T cells, or PBMCs provided the cDNA or gDNA that served as material.

Original data processing: Estimation of nucleated cell counts was performed using reference gene primer amplification. TCRdb's copy holds only in-frame clones and misses some; the assay was immunoSEQ multiplex PCR. V, J and clone size derive from that table, while D and trimming were established from the DNA sequence. The sample has some 160,000 clones; about 86% are singletons. V trimming: 8 bases; J trimming: 7 bases; junction bases outside the gene matches: 6. This CDR3 has 13 residues. The germline V gene encodes CDR1 SEHNR and CDR2 FQNEAQ (reference sequence). This receptor was identified in a man between 70 and 80 years old with active or convalescent COVID-19. What was sequenced was peripheral blood. V gene TRBV7-9 combines with J gene TRBJ1-4; 8 positions match TRBD1. This CDR3 is CASGRTGGEKLFF. CDR3 nucleotides: TGTGCCAGCGGACGTACAGGGGGTGAAAAACTGTTTTTT.